Given below is one TCR beta chain in context. Its antigen remains unknown. The sample originates from a study of cytomegalovirus exposure and HLA in healthy donors. Points from the study as a whole: As confirmed in vitro, a few CMV-associated chains were specific for CMV antigens.

This CDR3 has 15 residues. The V gene end was trimmed by 4 bases and the J gene end by 4 bases; junction bases not matched to a gene: 7. Germline V gene data show CDR1 as SGHTA and CDR2 as FQGNSA. Generated by immunoSEQ multiplex PCR, the TCRdb table keeps only in-frame clones and is missing some. The table records 80,000 or so clones, 85% to 95% of them present only once. Sequencing input: PBMCs. The gene calls are TRBV7-2 and TRBJ2-1, with 7 bases that match TRBD2. This clonotype was obtained from a woman aged 18-29 years in good health and CMV-seronegative. In DNA form, the CDR3 reads TGTGCCAGCAGCTCCGGGTCGGGGGGTTACAATGAGCAGTTCTTC. Its protein product is CASSSGSGGYNEQFF. The variable domain in full, with the rest retrieved from reference TRBV7-2 and TRBJ2-1, is GAGVSQSPSNKVTEKGKDVELRCDPISGHTALYWYRQSLGQGLEFLIYFQGNSAPDKSGLPSDRFSAERTGGSVSTLTIQRTQQEDSAVYLCASSSGSGGYNEQFFGPGTRLTVL.